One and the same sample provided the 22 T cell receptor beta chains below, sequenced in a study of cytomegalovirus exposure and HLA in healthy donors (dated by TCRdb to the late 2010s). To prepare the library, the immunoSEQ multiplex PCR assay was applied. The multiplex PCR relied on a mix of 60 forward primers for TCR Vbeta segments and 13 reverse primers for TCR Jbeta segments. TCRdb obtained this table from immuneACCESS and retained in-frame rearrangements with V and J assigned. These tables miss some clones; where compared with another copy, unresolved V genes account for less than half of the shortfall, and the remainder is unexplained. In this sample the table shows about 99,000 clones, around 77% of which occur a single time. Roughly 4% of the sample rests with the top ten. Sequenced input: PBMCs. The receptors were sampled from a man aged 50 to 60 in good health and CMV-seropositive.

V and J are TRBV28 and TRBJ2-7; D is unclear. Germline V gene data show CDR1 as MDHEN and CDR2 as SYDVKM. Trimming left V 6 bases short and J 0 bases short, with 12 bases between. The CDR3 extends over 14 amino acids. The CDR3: CASRTPGSSYEQYF. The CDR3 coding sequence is TGTGCCAGCAGAACCCCCGGGTCCTCCTACGAGCAGTACTTC.

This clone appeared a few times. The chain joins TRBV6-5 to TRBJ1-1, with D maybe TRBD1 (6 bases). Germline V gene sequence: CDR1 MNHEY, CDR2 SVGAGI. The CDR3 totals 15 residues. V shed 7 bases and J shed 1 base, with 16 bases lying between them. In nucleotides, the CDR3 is TGTGCCAGCACCGACGGGGGGGCCGGGAACACTGAAGCTTTCTTT. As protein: CASTDGGAGNTEAFF.

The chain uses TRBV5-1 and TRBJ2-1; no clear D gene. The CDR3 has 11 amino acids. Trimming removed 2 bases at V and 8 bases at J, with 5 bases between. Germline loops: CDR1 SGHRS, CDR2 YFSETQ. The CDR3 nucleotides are TGCGCCAGCAGCTTTAGTGATGAGCAGTTCTTC. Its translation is CASSFSDEQFF.

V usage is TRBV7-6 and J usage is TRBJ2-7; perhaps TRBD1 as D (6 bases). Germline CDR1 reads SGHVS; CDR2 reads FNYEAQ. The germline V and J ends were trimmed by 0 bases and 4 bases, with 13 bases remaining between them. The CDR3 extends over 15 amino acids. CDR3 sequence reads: CASSLAEGTTYEQYF. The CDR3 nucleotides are TGTGCCAGCAGCTTAGCGGAAGGGACAACATACGAGCAGTACTTC. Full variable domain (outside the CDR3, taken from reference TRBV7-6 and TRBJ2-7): GAGVSQSPRYKVTKRGQDVALRCDPISGHVSLYWYRQALGQGPEFLTYFNYEAQQDKSGLPNDRFSAERPEGSISTLTIQRTEQRDSAMYRCASSLAEGTTYEQYFGPGTRLTVT.

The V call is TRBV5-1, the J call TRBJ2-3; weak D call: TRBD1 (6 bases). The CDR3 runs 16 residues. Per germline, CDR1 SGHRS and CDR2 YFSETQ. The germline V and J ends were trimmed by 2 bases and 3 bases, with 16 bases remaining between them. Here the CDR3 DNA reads TGCGCCAGCAGCTTCAGCCAGGGGTTGGGGACAGATACGCAGTATTTT. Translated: CASSFSQGLGTDTQYF.

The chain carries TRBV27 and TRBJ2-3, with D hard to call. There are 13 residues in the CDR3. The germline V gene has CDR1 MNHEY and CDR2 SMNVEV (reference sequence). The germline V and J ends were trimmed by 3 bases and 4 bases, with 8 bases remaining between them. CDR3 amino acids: CASSFWASDTQYF. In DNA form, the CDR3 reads TGTGCCAGCAGTTTTTGGGCTTCAGATACGCAGTATTTT.

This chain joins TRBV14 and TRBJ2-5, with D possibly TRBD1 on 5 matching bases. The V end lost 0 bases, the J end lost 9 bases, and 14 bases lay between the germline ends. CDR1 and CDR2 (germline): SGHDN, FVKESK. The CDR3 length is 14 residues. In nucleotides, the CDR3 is TGTGCCAGCAGCCAAGACCCCGGCCTCAGGGCCCAGTACTTC. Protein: CASSQDPGLRAQYF.

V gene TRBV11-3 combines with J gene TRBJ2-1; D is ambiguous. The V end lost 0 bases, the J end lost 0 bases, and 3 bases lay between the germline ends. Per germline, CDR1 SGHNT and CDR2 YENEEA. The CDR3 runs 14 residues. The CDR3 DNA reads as TGTGCCAGCAGCTTAGAACACTCCTACAATGAGCAGTTCTTC. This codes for CASSLEHSYNEQFF.

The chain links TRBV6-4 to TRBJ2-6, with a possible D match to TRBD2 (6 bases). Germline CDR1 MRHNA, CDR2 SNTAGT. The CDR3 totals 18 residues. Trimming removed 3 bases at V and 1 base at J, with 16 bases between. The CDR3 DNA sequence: TGTGCCAGCAGTGAGGGACTGATATCCAATTCTGGGGCCAACGTCCTGACTTTC. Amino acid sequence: CASSEGLISNSGANVLTF.

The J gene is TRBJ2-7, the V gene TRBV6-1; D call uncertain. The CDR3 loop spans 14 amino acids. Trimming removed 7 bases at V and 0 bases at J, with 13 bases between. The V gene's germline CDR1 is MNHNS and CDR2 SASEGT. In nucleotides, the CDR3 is TGTGCCAGCACTAAAGACACGAACTCCTACGAGCAGTACTTC. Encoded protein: CASTKDTNSYEQYF.

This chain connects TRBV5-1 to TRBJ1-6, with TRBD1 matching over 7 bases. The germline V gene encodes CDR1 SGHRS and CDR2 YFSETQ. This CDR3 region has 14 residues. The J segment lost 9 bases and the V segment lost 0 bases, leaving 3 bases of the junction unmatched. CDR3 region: CASSLDRGSSPLHF. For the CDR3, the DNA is TGCGCCAGCAGCTTGGACAGGGGAAGTTCACCCCTCCACTTT.

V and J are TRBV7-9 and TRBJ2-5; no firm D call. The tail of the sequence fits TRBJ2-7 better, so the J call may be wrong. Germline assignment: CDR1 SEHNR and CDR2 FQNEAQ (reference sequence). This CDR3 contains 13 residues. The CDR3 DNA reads TGTGCCAGCAGCCGACGGAGCTCCTACGAGCAGTACTTC. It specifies CASSRRSSYEQYF.

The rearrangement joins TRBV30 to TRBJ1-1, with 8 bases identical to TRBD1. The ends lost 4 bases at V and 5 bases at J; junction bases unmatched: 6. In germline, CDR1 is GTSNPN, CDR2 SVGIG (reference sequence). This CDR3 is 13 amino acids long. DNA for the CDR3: TGTGCCTGGACTAGGCAGGGGGCAACTGAAGCTTTCTTT. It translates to CAWTRQGATEAFF.

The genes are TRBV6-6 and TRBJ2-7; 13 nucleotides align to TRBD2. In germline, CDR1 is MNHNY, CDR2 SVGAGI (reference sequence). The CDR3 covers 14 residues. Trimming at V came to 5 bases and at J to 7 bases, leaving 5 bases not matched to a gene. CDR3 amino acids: CASSKLAGGFEQYF. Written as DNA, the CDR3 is TGTGCCAGCAGTAAACTAGCGGGAGGGTTTGAGCAGTACTTC.

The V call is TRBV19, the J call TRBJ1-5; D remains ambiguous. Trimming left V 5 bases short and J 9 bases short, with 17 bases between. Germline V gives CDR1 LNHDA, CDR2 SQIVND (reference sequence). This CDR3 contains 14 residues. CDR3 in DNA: TGTGCCAGTAGTTCCCAACGCGGAGGCGGGCCCCAGCATTTT. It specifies CASSSQRGGGPQHF. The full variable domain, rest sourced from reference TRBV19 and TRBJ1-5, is DGGITQSPKYLFRKEGQNVTLSCEQNLNHDAMYWYRQDPGQGLRLIYYSQIVNDFQKGDIAEGYSVSREKKESFPLTVTSAQKNPTAFYLCASSSQRGGGPQHFGDGTRLSIL.

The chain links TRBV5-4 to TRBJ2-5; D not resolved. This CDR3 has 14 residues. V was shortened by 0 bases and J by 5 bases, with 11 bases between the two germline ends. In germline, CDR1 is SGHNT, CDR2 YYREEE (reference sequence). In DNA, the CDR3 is TGTGCCAGCAGCTTGGATGGTCTGAGCGAGACCCAGTACTTC. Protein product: CASSLDGLSETQYF.

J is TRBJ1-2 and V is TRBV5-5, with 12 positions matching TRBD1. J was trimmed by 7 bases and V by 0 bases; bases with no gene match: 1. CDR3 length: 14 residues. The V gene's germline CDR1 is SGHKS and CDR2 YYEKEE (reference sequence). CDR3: CASSLEGQGAGYTF. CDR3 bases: TGTGCCAGCAGCTTGGAGGGACAGGGGGCTGGCTACACCTTC.

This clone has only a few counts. CDR3 DNA: TGTGCCAGCAGCCAGATAGCGGGAGGGACCTACGAGCAGTACTTC. It codes for CASSQIAGGTYEQYF. The chain is built from TRBV7-2 and TRBJ2-7; TRBD2 matches at 11 bases. CDR3 length equals 15 residues. V lost 5 bases to trimming and J lost 2 bases; unmatched junction nucleotides: 5. The germline gives CDR1 SGHTA, CDR2 FQGNSA.

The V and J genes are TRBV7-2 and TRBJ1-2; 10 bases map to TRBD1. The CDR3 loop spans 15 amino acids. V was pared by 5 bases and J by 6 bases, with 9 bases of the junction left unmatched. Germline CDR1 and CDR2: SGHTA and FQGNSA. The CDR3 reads CASSPRTGGIHGYTF. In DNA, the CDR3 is TGTGCCAGCAGCCCCCGGACAGGGGGAATCCATGGCTACACCTTC.

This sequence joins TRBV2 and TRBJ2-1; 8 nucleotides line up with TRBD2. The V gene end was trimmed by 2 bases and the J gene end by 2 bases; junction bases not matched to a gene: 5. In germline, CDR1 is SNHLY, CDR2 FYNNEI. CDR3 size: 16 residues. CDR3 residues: CASSEPLADTYNEQFF. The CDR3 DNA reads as TGTGCCAGCAGTGAACCACTAGCGGACACCTACAATGAGCAGTTCTTC.

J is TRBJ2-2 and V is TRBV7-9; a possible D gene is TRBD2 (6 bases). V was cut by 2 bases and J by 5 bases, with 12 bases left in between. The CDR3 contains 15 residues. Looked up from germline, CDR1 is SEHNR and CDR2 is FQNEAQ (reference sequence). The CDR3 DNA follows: TGTGCCAGCAGCTTATTACGGGAGCTTACCGGGGAGCTGTTTTTT. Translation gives CASSLLRELTGELFF.

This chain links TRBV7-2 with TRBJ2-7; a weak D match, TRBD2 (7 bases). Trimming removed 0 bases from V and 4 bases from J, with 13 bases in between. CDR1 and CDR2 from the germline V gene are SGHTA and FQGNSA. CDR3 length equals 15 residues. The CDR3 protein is CASSLAGGAGYEQYF. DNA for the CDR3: TGTGCCAGCAGCTTAGCTGGGGGGGCAGGTTACGAGCAGTACTTC.